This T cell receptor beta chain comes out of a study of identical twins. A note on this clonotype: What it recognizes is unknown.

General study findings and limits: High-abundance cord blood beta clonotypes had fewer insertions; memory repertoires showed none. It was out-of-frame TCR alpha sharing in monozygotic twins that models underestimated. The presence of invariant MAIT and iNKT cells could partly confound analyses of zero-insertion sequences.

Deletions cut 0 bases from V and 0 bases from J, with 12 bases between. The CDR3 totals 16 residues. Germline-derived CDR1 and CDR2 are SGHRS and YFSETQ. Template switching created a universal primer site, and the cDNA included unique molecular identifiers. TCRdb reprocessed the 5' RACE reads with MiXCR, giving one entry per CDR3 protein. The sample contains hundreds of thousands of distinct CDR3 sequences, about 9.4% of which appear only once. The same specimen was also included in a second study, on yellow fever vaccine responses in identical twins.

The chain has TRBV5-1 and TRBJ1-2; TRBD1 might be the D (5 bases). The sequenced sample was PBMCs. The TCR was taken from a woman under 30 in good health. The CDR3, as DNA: TGCGCCAGCAGCTTGGAACCGGGACCGCCTAACTATGGCTACACCTTC. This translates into CASSLEPGPPNYGYTF.